This TCR beta chain is drawn from a study of T cell responses to AZD1222 COVID-19 vaccine. Overall study results and limits: Clonal diversity may have been underestimated, and the donors were mostly white British, with more females than males. Variant regions that are unmutated are reportedly the target of nearly half of spike-specific TCRs.

About this clone: Its target is unknown.

The table came from immunoSEQ multiplex PCR; TCRdb's copy has only in-frame clones and leaves some out. The data show more than 95,000 clones, approximately 89% seen once. From germline, CDR1 is MNHNS and CDR2 SASEGT. The V and J ends lost 2 bases and 5 bases respectively, with 3 bases between them. The CDR3 has 11 amino acids. This clonotype was obtained from an adult in good health. Sequencing was performed on peripheral blood, taken on day 0 of AZD1222 vaccination. The chain couples TRBV6-1 to TRBJ2-5; D is ambiguous. The chain's CDR3 is CASSERETQYF. The DNA for the CDR3 is TGTGCCAGCAGTGAACGGGAGACCCAGTACTTC.